What follows are 23 T cell receptor beta chains derived from one specimen sequenced in a study of blood T cell repertoires in COVID-19 (dated by TCRdb to about 2020). The library was produced with the immunoSEQ multiplex PCR assay. TCRdb retrieved this table from immuneACCESS and kept in-frame rearrangements only. Not all clones are present; in checked studies, unresolved V genes account for under half, and no reason is known for the remainder. The sample table holds 350,000 or so clones, of which approximately 83% were seen once. Approximately 4.4% of the sample is held by the ten biggest clonotypes. The sequenced sample was PBMCs or T cells enriched from blood (not recorded which). Receptors originate from a woman aged 40 to 49 with acute COVID-19.

This clone is a singleton in its sample. The genes are TRBV19 and TRBJ1-3; no clear D. The CDR3 runs to 15 residues. From germline, CDR1 is LNHDA and CDR2 SQIVND (reference sequence). Trimming took 6 bases from V and 2 from J, leaving 14 bases between them. For the CDR3, the DNA is TGTGCCAGTAGAGCGGCCGGCCTAACTGGAAACACCATATATTTT. This gives the protein CASRAAGLTGNTIYF.

Comment on this clone: The junction departs from germline at one end; a sequencing error may be responsible. This chain links TRBV28 with TRBJ1-6, with a tentative D call TRBD1 (6 bases). Germline V gene sequence: CDR1 MDHEN, CDR2 SYDVKM. The CDR3 contains 16 residues. As DNA, the CDR3 is TGTGCCAGCAGCACTCCGGGCAGGGGAAATAATCCACCCCTCCACTTT. Translation gives CASSTPGRGNNPPLHF.

In this sample, this clone turned up a few times. This chain joins TRBV9 and TRBJ1-2; 8 bases align to TRBD1. Germline lookup yields CDR1 SGDLS and CDR2 YYNGEE. CDR3 size: 16 residues. V lost 0 bases, J lost 3 bases, and 7 bases stayed unmatched. CDR3 in DNA: TGTGCCAGCAGCGTAGCTTGGACAGGGAGGGACTATGGCTACACCTTC. It translates to CASSVAWTGRDYGYTF.

This chain uses TRBV15 with TRBJ2-1, with 15 bases that match TRBD2. After removal of 5 bases from V and 3 bases from J, the junction contained 11 bases not matched to a gene. Germline lookup yields CDR1 LNHNV and CDR2 YYDKDF (reference sequence). CDR3 length equals 19 residues. The CDR3 spells CATSGYGTSGRPSYNEQFF. CDR3 sequence (DNA): TGTGCCACCAGCGGATACGGGACTAGCGGGAGGCCGAGCTACAATGAGCAGTTCTTC.

V is TRBV19 and J is TRBJ1-5; D may be TRBD1 (6 bases). This CDR3 contains 15 residues. Trimming removed 1 base at V and 0 bases at J, with 7 bases between. Germline-derived CDR1 and CDR2 are LNHDA and SQIVND (reference sequence). CDR3 DNA: TGTGCCAGTAGTATAGGGACAGTTAGCAATCAGCCCCAGCATTTT. Protein sequence: CASSIGTVSNQPQHF.

The V call is TRBV9, the J call TRBJ1-6, with 10 positions matching TRBD1. There are 14 residues in the CDR3. Trimming cost V 0 bases and J 9 bases; bases outside gene matches: 0. Germline V CDR1 and CDR2: SGDLS, YYNGEE. The CDR3 loop reads CASSVGQGASPLHF. As DNA, the CDR3 is TGTGCCAGCAGCGTAGGACAGGGGGCTTCACCCCTCCACTTT.

This clone was recorded only once. This chain uses TRBV12-1 with TRBJ2-7; TRBD2 was called by the table and not checked on the DNA. TRBV12-1 represents a pseudogene. This CDR3 has 16 residues. Written as DNA, the CDR3 is TGTGCCAGCAGCTCAAGGACTAGCGGGAGCGGATACGAGCAGTACTTC. Translation gives CASSSRTSGSGYEQYF.

This clone showed up just a few times. The chain links TRBV5-8 to TRBJ1-2; 7 positions agree with TRBD1. The J segment lost 10 bases and the V segment lost 4 bases, leaving 13 bases of the junction unmatched. The CDR3 covers 14 residues. Germline-derived CDR1 and CDR2 are SGHTS and YDEGEE. Here the CDR3 DNA reads TGTGCCAGCAGCCACCAGGACAGGTTTTTTGACTACACCTTC. It translates to CASSHQDRFFDYTF.

The rearrangement uses TRBV19 and TRBJ1-1; D unresolved. The germline V gene has CDR1 LNHDA and CDR2 SQIVND (reference sequence). V lost 5 bases to trimming and J lost 2 bases, with 12 bases between them. This CDR3 region has 14 residues. The CDR3 DNA sequence: TGTGCCAGTAGTTCTGATACAAAAAACACTGAAGCTTTCTTT. This codes for CASSSDTKNTEAFF.

The V and J genes are TRBV5-8 and TRBJ2-5, with 9 positions matching TRBD1. The CDR3 spans 16 residues. V was clipped by 0 bases and J by 0 bases; unmatched bases: 3. CDR1 and CDR2 (germline): SGHTS, YDEGEE. CDR3 bases: TGTGCCAGCAGCTTGGTGGGACAGGGATACCAAGAGACCCAGTACTTC. It translates to CASSLVGQGYQETQYF.

V usage is TRBV5-1 and J usage is TRBJ2-1; D might be TRBD2 (6 bases). V was clipped by 3 bases and J by 5 bases, with 18 bases between them. The germline CDR1 and CDR2 sequences are SGHRS and YFSETQ. The CDR3 has 16 amino acids. CDR3: CASSSKTGTSHNEQFF. The CDR3, as DNA: TGCGCCAGCAGCTCGAAAACCGGGACTTCCCACAATGAGCAGTTCTTC.

The chain employs TRBV4-2 and TRBJ2-5; TRBD2 agrees at 14 bases. J gave up 1 base and V 4 bases, and 5 bases lay outside the gene matches. CDR3 length: 17 residues. Germline CDR1 LGHNA, CDR2 YNFKEQ. The CDR3 DNA sequence: TGTGCCAGCAGCCCTATAGGACTAGCGGGGGGCCAAGAGACCCAGTACTTC. Its translation: CASSPIGLAGGQETQYF.

This rearrangement joins TRBV4-3 to TRBJ1-2, with TRBD1 matching 8 bases. This CDR3 is built from 15 residues. V gave up 0 bases and J gave up 8 bases; unmatched junction bases: 8. Germline assignment: CDR1 LGHNA and CDR2 YSLEER. CDR3 amino acids: CASSQDVQGARGYTF. For the CDR3, the DNA is TGCGCCAGCAGCCAAGACGTCCAGGGGGCGCGGGGCTACACCTTC.

CDR3 protein: CSASRDTGTDTQYF. The CDR3 DNA is TGCAGTGCTAGTCGGGACACTGGCACAGATACGCAGTATTTT. V is TRBV20-1 and J is TRBJ2-3, with D perhaps matching TRBD1 (6 bases). Trimming took off 3 bases at V and 1 base at J, with 11 bases between the two ends. Per the germline V gene, CDR1 is DFQATT and CDR2 is SNEGSKA (reference sequence). The CDR3 totals 14 residues.

J is TRBJ2-5 and V is TRBV2; D unresolved. With 4 bases removed from V and 9 bases from J, the gap between germline ends came to 9 bases. The CDR3 has 11 residues. The germline V gene has CDR1 SNHLY and CDR2 FYNNEI. As DNA, the CDR3 is TGTGCCAGCAGTGGACATGAAGCCCAGTACTTC. Encoded protein: CASSGHEAQYF.

Comment on this clone: This sample also contains other DNA sequences that code for the same CDR3. V is TRBV5-1 and J is TRBJ1-1; D is uncertain. Trimming cost V 0 bases and J 2 bases, with 8 bases left between them. The germline gives CDR1 SGHRS, CDR2 YFSETQ. The CDR3 extends over 14 amino acids. The DNA of the CDR3 is TGCGCCAGCAGCTTGGCACAGACCAACACTGAAGCTTTCTTT. Protein product: CASSLAQTNTEAFF.

The chain recombines TRBV6-5 with TRBJ2-3; the D gene is possibly TRBD2 (5 bases). CDR3 length: 15 amino acids. Looked up from germline, CDR1 is MNHEY and CDR2 is SVGAGI. The V gene lost 8 bases and the J gene lost 5 bases, with 20 bases spanning the gap. The CDR3 sequence is CASSPVGLGGDTQYF. For the CDR3, the DNA is TGTGCCAGCTCCCCGGTGGGGTTAGGAGGAGATACGCAGTATTTT.

This chain links TRBV6-2 or TRBV6-3 with TRBJ2-3, with TRBD2 identical over 8 bases. CDR3 length: 15 residues. The V gene end was trimmed by 4 bases and the J gene end by 4 bases; junction bases not matched to a gene: 7. Per germline, CDR1 MNHEY and CDR2 SVGEGT. This CDR3 reads CASSSSGTRSDTQYF. As DNA, the CDR3 is TGTGCCAGCAGTTCGTCCGGGACTAGATCAGATACGCAGTATTTT.

The chain has TRBV29-1 and TRBJ2-1; perhaps TRBD2 as D (8 bases). Germline-derived CDR1 and CDR2 are SQVTM and ANQGSEA. This CDR3 is 19 amino acids long. V dropped 1 base and J dropped 6 bases, with 28 bases sitting between them. The CDR3 sequence is CSVEASPGTRGQRINEQFF. The CDR3 DNA is TGCAGCGTTGAAGCAAGCCCCGGGACTAGGGGGCAAAGGATCAATGAGCAGTTCTTC.

This clone was seen a single time. The gene calls are TRBV18 and TRBJ1-4; the D gene is possibly TRBD1 (5 bases). Between the trimmed V and J ends, which lost 6 bases and 0 bases, there was a span of 8 bases. The CDR3 is made up of 14 amino acids. Germline assignment: CDR1 KGHSH and CDR2 LQKENI. The CDR3, as DNA: TGTGCCAGCTCGTCGGGGGCAACTAATGAAAAACTGTTTTTT. This translates into CASSSGATNEKLFF.

This CDR3 reads CASSRQEYDGYTF. The CDR3 DNA sequence: TGCGCCAGCAGCCGACAGGAGTATGATGGCTACACCTTC. This rearrangement joins TRBV4-1 to TRBJ1-2; D is perhaps TRBD1 (6 bases). Trimming cost V 4 bases and J 6 bases, with 12 bases left between them. From germline, CDR1 is MGHRA and CDR2 YSYEKL. The CDR3 has 13 amino acids.

J is TRBJ2-1 and V is TRBV11-2; 11 positions agree with TRBD2. V dropped 5 bases and J dropped 4; count of bases not matched to a gene: 7. This CDR3 spans 16 amino acids. Germline-derived CDR1 and CDR2 are SGHAT and FQNNGV. In DNA, the CDR3 is TGTGCCAGCAGCCCCTCGACTAGCGGGGTATACAATGAGCAGTTCTTC. This translates into CASSPSTSGVYNEQFF.

This rearrangement joins TRBV7-3 to TRBJ2-2; TRBD2 matches at 7 bases. CDR3 size: 16 residues. Germline V gene sequence: CDR1 SGHTA, CDR2 FQGTGA. With V trimmed by 2 bases and J by 2 bases, 5 bases remained unmatched. In DNA, the CDR3 is TGTGCCAGCAGCTTAGTTCCAGCGGGAAACACCGGGGAGCTGTTTTTT. Translating it yields CASSLVPAGNTGELFF.